These 21 T cell receptor beta chains came from one sample sequenced in a study of shared clonotypes between healthy human individuals. Selected positively for CCR7 and CD45RO-negative, naive CD8 cells excluded terminally differentiated effector memory CD45RA+ cells. Clones were sequenced by immunoSEQ multiplex PCR, and TCRdb holds only the in-frame ones, with some missing. The sample carries approximately 2,200,000 clones, 93% recorded once. The specimen sequenced was naive CD8+ T cells from PBMCs. The receptors here all came from a man between 18 and 29 years old in good health. Some clones in this sample may be carry-over from other donors' samples.

The V gene is TRBV4-1, the J gene TRBJ2-3, with D hard to call. The germline V gene has CDR1 MGHRA and CDR2 YSYEKL. Trimming cost V 0 bases and J 6 bases, with 7 bases left between them. The length of the CDR3 is 13 residues. The CDR3 loop reads CASSQESDDTQYF. The DNA of the CDR3 is TGCGCCAGCAGCCAAGAGTCCGACGATACGCAGTATTTT.

This clone was detected once. This chain connects TRBV9 to TRBJ2-2; 9 nucleotides align to TRBD1. This CDR3 region has 17 residues. V lost 0 bases to trimming and J lost 2 bases; unmatched junction nucleotides: 5. Per the germline V gene, CDR1 is SGDLS and CDR2 is YYNGEE. The CDR3 DNA reads TGTGCCAGCAGCGTAGTTGGACAGGGGATTAACACCGGGGAGCTGTTTTTT. Translating gives CASSVVGQGINTGELFF.

The V and J genes are TRBV11-2 and TRBJ2-7; D is perhaps TRBD1 (6 bases). The germline V and J ends were trimmed by 2 bases and 2 bases, with 16 bases remaining between them. The germline V gene encodes CDR1 SGHAT and CDR2 FQNNGV. CDR3 length: 16 amino acids. The CDR3 bases are TGTGCCAGCAGCTTAAGCGGACAGACATCCCCCTACGAGCAGTACTTC. This encodes CASSLSGQTSPYEQYF.

The gene calls are TRBV4-3 and TRBJ2-5; D ambiguous. The assigned J gene may be wrong: the sequence end matches TRBJ2-7 better. CDR3 size: 16 residues. From germline, CDR1 is LGHNA and CDR2 YSLEER. DNA of the CDR3: TGCGCCAGCAGCCAAGAAACGGGCTTTAGCTCCTACGAGCAGTACTTC. Translation gives CASSQETGFSSYEQYF.

V usage is TRBV27 and J usage is TRBJ2-1, with no clear D. Germline values: CDR1 MNHEY, CDR2 SMNVEV (reference sequence). Between the trimmed V and J ends, which lost 2 bases and 2 bases, there was a span of 10 bases. The CDR3 has 15 residues. In nucleotides, the CDR3 is TGTGCCAGCAGTTTAGGGCTCAGCACCTACAATGAGCAGTTCTTC. Translating gives CASSLGLSTYNEQFF.

The chain joins TRBV6-6 to TRBJ1-1, with no clear D. Trimming took off 2 bases at V and 1 base at J, with 8 bases between the two ends. The CDR3 contains 14 residues. Per germline, CDR1 MNHNY and CDR2 SVGAGI (reference sequence). The CDR3 DNA is TGTGCCAGCAGTTACACGGCCGAGAACACTGAAGCTTTCTTT. Protein sequence: CASSYTAENTEAFF.

The rearrangement uses TRBV12-5 and TRBJ2-7; D is undetermined. The CDR3 contains 12 residues. Germline V gene data show CDR1 as LGHNT and CDR2 as FRNRAP. V lost 6 bases, J lost 0 bases, and 6 bases lay in between. The CDR3 bases are TGTGCTAGTGGGGACGGCTCCTACGAGCAGTACTTC. It is translated as CASGDGSYEQYF.

The DNA of the CDR3 is TGTGCCAGCAGCCCGTTGGGGAGGTCCTACGAGCAGTACTTC. It translates to CASSPLGRSYEQYF. J is TRBJ2-7 and V is TRBV28; D is possibly TRBD2 (6 bases). Trimming removed 6 bases at V and 1 base at J, with 13 bases between. CDR1 MDHEN and CDR2 SYDVKM come from the germline V gene. CDR3 size: 14 residues. Combining the CDR3 with reference TRBV28 and TRBJ2-7 gives the whole variable domain DVKVTQSSRYLVKRTGEKVFLECVQDMDHENMFWYRQDPGLGLRLIYFSYDVKMKEKGDIPEGYSVSREKKERFSLILESASTNQTSMYLCASSPLGRSYEQYFGPGTRLTVT.

J is TRBJ1-5 and V is TRBV7-6, with a possible D match to TRBD1 (5 bases). Trimming took 5 bases from V and 4 from J, leaving 12 bases between them. Germline CDR1 and CDR2: SGHVS and FNYEAQ. CDR3 length equals 14 residues. The CDR3 nucleotides are TGTGCCAGCAGCCCGCAGGGATTTAATCAGCCCCAGCATTTT. It encodes CASSPQGFNQPQHF.

The chain uses TRBV7-9 and TRBJ1-5; D might be TRBD1 (6 bases). The CDR3 length is 17 residues. V was trimmed by 0 bases and J by 0 bases, leaving 12 bases between them. Germline lookup yields CDR1 SEHNR and CDR2 FQNEAQ (reference sequence). This CDR3 is CASSLAGRGNSNQPQHF. The CDR3 DNA follows: TGTGCCAGCAGCTTAGCGGGGAGGGGGAATAGCAATCAGCCCCAGCATTTT. Full variable domain (remainder filled in from reference TRBV7-9 and TRBJ1-5): DTGVSQNPRHKITKRGQNVTFRCDPISEHNRLYWYRQTLGQGPEFLTYFQNEAQLEKSRLLSDRFSAERPKGSFSTLEIQRTEQGDSAMYLCASSLAGRGNSNQPQHFGDGTRLSIL.

V usage is TRBV30 and J usage is TRBJ2-7; the match to TRBD1 covers 8 bases. There are 14 residues in the CDR3. J was trimmed by 0 bases and V by 4 bases; bases with no gene match: 5. Per germline, CDR1 GTSNPN and CDR2 SVGIG (reference sequence). The CDR3 nucleotides read TGTGCCTGGAAACCGGGACAGGTCTCCTACGAGCAGTACTTC. Translation: CAWKPGQVSYEQYF.

This clone was recorded once. The chain carries TRBV5-1 and TRBJ2-1, with 9 bases identical to TRBD1. The germline V gene encodes CDR1 SGHRS and CDR2 YFSETQ. CDR3 length: 18 residues. With V trimmed by 4 bases and J by 0 bases, 11 bases remained unmatched. CDR3 in DNA: TGCGCCAGCAGCCACCCCCCTGGGACAGGGCTCTCCTACAATGAGCAGTTCTTC. Its translation is CASSHPPGTGLSYNEQFF.

V gene TRBV11-2 combines with J gene TRBJ1-1; 10 nucleotides agree with TRBD1. V shed 0 bases, J shed 5 bases, and the junction held 9 bases outside the gene matches. CDR1 and CDR2 from the germline V gene are SGHAT and FQNNGV. The CDR3 is made up of 17 amino acids. In DNA, the CDR3 is TGTGCCAGCAGCTTAGATCCCCCCGGACAGGGGGAAACTGAAGCTTTCTTT. As protein: CASSLDPPGQGETEAFF. Full variable domain (missing parts from reference TRBV11-2 and TRBJ1-1): EAGVAQSPRYKIIEKRQSVAFWCNPISGHATLYWYQQILGQGPKLLIQFQNNGVVDDSQLPKDRFSAERLKGVDSTLKIQPAKLEDSAVYLCASSLDPPGQGETEAFFGQGTRLTVV.

J is TRBJ2-7 and V is TRBV6-1; 14 nucleotides match TRBD2. The ends lost 2 bases at V and 4 bases at J; junction bases unmatched: 4. CDR1 MNHNS and CDR2 SASEGT come from the germline V gene. This CDR3 comprises 16 residues. CDR3 sequence (DNA): TGTGCCAGCAGTGAACTGACTAGCGGGAGGGGATACGAGCAGTACTTC. This translates into CASSELTSGRGYEQYF.

The V gene is TRBV10-3, the J gene TRBJ2-1; 7 bases agree with TRBD2. CDR3 length equals 17 residues. The trim removed 6 bases at V and 0 bases at J, leaving 11 bases unmatched. In germline, CDR1 is ENHRY, CDR2 SYGVKD. This chain's CDR3 is CAIRGTSDAPSYNEQFF. The CDR3 region has the DNA TGTGCCATCAGGGGCACTAGCGACGCACCCTCCTACAATGAGCAGTTCTTC.

The CDR3 nucleotides are TGTGCCAGCAGCTTAGCGCTGACGGATGAGCAGTTCTTC. It codes for CASSLALTDEQFF. The chain combines TRBV11-1 with TRBJ2-1, with D unclear. The CDR3 is 13 residues long. The V and J ends lost 0 bases and 8 bases respectively, with 8 bases between them. CDR1 and CDR2 from the germline V gene are SGHAT and FQDESV (reference sequence).

The DNA of the CDR3 is TGTGCCATCAGAGGATGGGCTAGCGGGAACACCGGGGAGCTGTTTTTT. Translation gives CAIRGWASGNTGELFF. This chain uses TRBV10-3 with TRBJ2-2; the match to TRBD2 covers 7 bases. Germline-derived CDR1 and CDR2 are ENHRY and SYGVKD. The CDR3 totals 16 residues. V dropped 6 bases and J dropped 1; count of bases not matched to a gene: 8.

The chain recombines TRBV27 with TRBJ2-5, with unresolved D. The V gene lost 1 base and the J gene lost 5 bases, with 14 bases spanning the gap. The CDR3 covers 15 residues. CDR1 and CDR2 (germline): MNHEY, SMNVEV (reference sequence). CDR3 sequence reads: CASSLWGGMTETQYF. As DNA, the CDR3 is TGTGCCAGCAGTTTATGGGGTGGTATGACGGAGACCCAGTACTTC.

Concerning this clone: Other DNA sequences of this sample code for an identical CDR3. J is TRBJ2-7 and V is TRBV29-1, with D possibly being TRBD2 (7 bases). CDR3 size: 11 residues. V shed 6 bases and J shed 4 bases, with 10 bases lying between them. Germline CDR1 reads SQVTM; CDR2 reads ANQGSEA. CDR3 sequence (DNA): TGCAGCGTAGGGGGGGGTTACGAGCAGTACTTC. It translates to CSVGGGYEQYF.

The chain recombines TRBV11-2 with TRBJ2-7; 12 nucleotides line up with TRBD2. The CDR3 has 14 residues. Trimming took 2 bases from V and 7 from J; bases not matched to a gene: 3. Germline V CDR1 and CDR2: SGHAT, FQNNGV. CDR3 sequence: CASSLRLAGGEQYF. DNA for the CDR3: TGTGCCAGCAGCTTAAGGCTAGCGGGAGGGGAGCAGTACTTC.

This clone came up once. V gene TRBV27 combines with J gene TRBJ2-5, with TRBD2 matching over 7 bases. The CDR3 extends over 16 amino acids. V was pared by 5 bases and J by 0 bases, with 9 bases of the junction left unmatched. Germline-derived CDR1 and CDR2 are MNHEY and SMNVEV (reference sequence). The DNA of the CDR3 is TGTGCCAGCAGTCCCATCCCGCGGGGGTACCAAGAGACCCAGTACTTC. Its protein product is CASSPIPRGYQETQYF.